This is a list of T cell receptor beta chains from one sample in a study of human T cells and chemical hapten exposure. MiXCR was run by TCRdb on the RACE reads, yielding one entry per CDR3 protein. The sample contains approximately 50,000 distinct CDR3 sequences, approximately 9.9% of which appear only once. The source material was whole blood, sampled in connection with sensitization to the hapten diphenylcyclopropenone (DPC). The receptors originated from a middle-aged woman with alopecia areata. Some clones in this sample may be carry-over from other donors' samples. Each CDR3 is given with its conserved first and last residue. Fields, in order: clone size, V gene, D gene, J gene, CDR3 protein, CDR3 DNA. A D gene is named only where the DNA matches it firmly. Some rows mark clone size as missing; the rest say once, few, many or name a class of expanded clone.

>many|TRBV3-1|NA|TRBJ1-1
CASSQASEAFF
TGTGCCAGCAGCCAAGCTTCCGAAGCTTTCTTT
>few|TRBV6-1|NA|TRBJ1-5
CASEEGPHLNNQPQHF
TGTGCCAGCGAGGAGGGTCCCCACTTGAACAATCAGCCCCAGCATTTT
>NA|TRBV13|NA|TRBJ2-5
CASSPRGLQETQYF
TGTGCCAGCAGCCCGCGGGGGCTCCAAGAGACCCAGTACTTC
>few|TRBV4-1|NA|TRBJ2-1
CASSQGRAGLSSYNEQFF
TGCGCCAGCAGCCAAGGGCGGGCGGGGCTCAGCTCCTACAATGAGCAGTTCTTC
>NA|TRBV28|TRBD1|TRBJ1-5
CASTSYGGQLNQPQHF
TGTGCCAGCACTAGTTACGGGGGACAGCTCAATCAGCCCCAGCATTTT
>NA|TRBV5-6|NA|TRBJ2-2
CASSFGLLGELFF
TGTGCCAGCAGCTTTGGGCTCTTGGGGGAGCTGTTTTTT
>NA|TRBV5-1|TRBD1|TRBJ1-1
CASSAGTGSEAFF
TGCGCCAGCAGCGCCGGGACAGGTTCTGAAGCTTTCTTT
>once|TRBV2|NA|TRBJ1-5
CASSGRAGARDQPQHF
TGTGCCAGCAGCGGGAGGGCAGGGGCGCGGGATCAGCCCCAGCATTTT
>many|TRBV13|TRBD1|TRBJ2-3
CASSSDRESTDTQYF
TGTGCCAGCAGCTCGGACAGGGAAAGCACAGATACGCAGTATTTT
>NA|TRBV20-1|NA|TRBJ1-6
CSVTGSLNSPLHF
TGCAGTGTCACCGGGAGTCTTAATTCACCCCTCCACTTT
>NA|TRBV3-1|NA|TRBJ2-7
CASSLFGGSSYEQYF
TGTGCCAGCAGCCTTTTCGGGGGTAGCTCCTACGAGCAGTACTTC
>few|TRBV7-9|NA|TRBJ1-2
CASSIGVVMDGYTF
TGTGCCAGCAGCATAGGGGTAGTAATGGATGGCTACACCTTC
>many|TRBV18|NA|TRBJ2-1
CVSSPGAGNEQFF
TGTGTCAGCTCACCGGGAGCGGGTAATGAGCAGTTCTTC
>many|TRBV7-6|NA|TRBJ2-3
CASSLAAGDSDTQYF
TGTGCCAGCAGCTTAGCGGCAGGGGACTCGGATACGCAGTATTTT
>few|TRBV5-1|NA|TRBJ2-7
CASSRTSGTDEQYF
TGCGCCAGCAGCAGAACGTCCGGGACCGACGAGCAGTACTTC
>NA|TRBV7-8|NA|TRBJ2-7
CASRPREGSYEQYF
TGTGCCAGCAGACCCCGGGAAGGCTCCTACGAGCAGTACTTC
>many|TRBV11-1|NA|TRBJ2-7
CASSAGPPREQYF
TGTGCCAGCAGCGCGGGACCTCCCCGCGAGCAGTACTTC
>few|TRBV29-1|TRBD2|TRBJ2-5
CSVPAGGRETQYF
TGCAGCGTCCCAGCGGGGGGGCGGGAGACCCAGTACTTC
>NA|TRBV4-3|NA|TRBJ1-1
CASSPNQYTEAFF
TGCGCCAGCAGCCCCAACCAGTACACTGAAGCTTTCTTT
>NA|TRBV5-4|TRBD1|TRBJ2-1
CASSQQGADYNEQFF
TGTGCCAGCAGCCAGCAGGGGGCCGACTACAATGAGCAGTTCTTC
>NA|TRBV12-5|NA|TRBJ2-3
CASGLSGSTDTQYF
TGTGCTAGTGGTCTGAGCGGAAGCACAGATACGCAGTATTTT
>NA|TRBV28|NA|TRBJ1-5
CASSLGQPQHF
TGTGCCAGCAGTTTGGGACAGCCCCAGCATTTT
>NA|TRBV6-1|TRBD1|TRBJ1-1
CASSEIGQGGDVATEAFF
TGTGCCAGCAGTGAGATCGGACAGGGAGGAGATGTGGCCACTGAAGCTTTCTTT
>many|TRBV28|TRBD1|TRBJ2-7
CASSLASLLGQASSYEQYF
TGTGCCAGCAGTTTAGCCTCATTATTGGGACAGGCGAGCTCCTACGAGCAGTACTTC
>NA|TRBV5-1|NA|TRBJ1-4
CASSLNRGGDEKLFF
TGCGCCAGCAGCTTGAACCGCGGGGGCGATGAAAAACTGTTTTTT
>many|TRBV20-1|TRBD1|TRBJ1-5
CSARPGTGGATGNQPQHF
TGCAGTGCTAGACCGGGGACAGGGGGCGCGACTGGCAATCAGCCCCAGCATTTT
>many|TRBV6-2/TRBV6-3|NA|TRBJ2-2
CASRNHRVTGELFF
TGTGCCAGCCGAAACCACAGGGTCACCGGGGAGCTGTTTTTT
>few|TRBV20-1|NA|TRBJ2-1
CSARGLHPNPGVRVSSYNEQFF
TGCAGTGCTAGAGGCCTCCATCCGAACCCGGGGGTGCGGGTAAGCTCCTACAATGAGCAGTTCTTC
>NA|TRBV29-1|NA|TRBJ1-1
CSGATRGWNTEAFF
TGCAGCGGCGCAACCAGGGGATGGAACACTGAAGCTTTCTTT
>NA|TRBV12-3/TRBV12-4|TRBD1|TRBJ1-6
CASRGTGSYNSPLHF
TGTGCCAGCAGGGGGACAGGCTCCTATAATTCACCCCTCCACTTT
>few|TRBV4-3|NA|TRBJ2-7
CASSQDKGPFPGEQYF
TGCGCCAGCAGCCAAGATAAGGGGCCCTTTCCGGGCGAGCAGTACTTC
>few|TRBV27|TRBD2|TRBJ2-7
CASSPAYGTSGSYEQYF
TGTGCCAGCAGCCCTGCGTACGGGACTAGCGGCTCCTACGAGCAGTACTTC
>NA|TRBV30|NA|TRBJ1-1
CAWSPGRGRNTEAFF
TGTGCCTGGAGTCCGGGGAGGGGCCGGAACACTGAAGCTTTCTTT
>NA|TRBV18|NA|TRBJ2-1
CASSRTGTLSYNEQFF
TGTGCCAGCTCACGCACCGGGACTCTCTCCTACAATGAGCAGTTCTTC
>NA|TRBV12-3/TRBV12-4|NA|TRBJ2-1
CASTSTAISYNEQFF
TGTGCCAGCACCTCGACAGCTATCTCCTACAATGAGCAGTTCTTC
>many|TRBV12-3/TRBV12-4|NA|TRBJ1-1
CASSSGISGAFF
TGTGCCAGCAGTTCCGGAATCTCTGGAGCTTTCTTT
>few|TRBV4-1|TRBD1|TRBJ2-1
CASSQTGTGYNEQFF
TGCGCCAGCAGCCAAACCGGGACAGGGTACAATGAGCAGTTCTTC
>many|TRBV7-6|NA|TRBJ2-3
CASSFQGSDTDTQYF
TGTGCCAGCAGCTTCCAGGGTAGCGACACAGATACGCAGTATTTT